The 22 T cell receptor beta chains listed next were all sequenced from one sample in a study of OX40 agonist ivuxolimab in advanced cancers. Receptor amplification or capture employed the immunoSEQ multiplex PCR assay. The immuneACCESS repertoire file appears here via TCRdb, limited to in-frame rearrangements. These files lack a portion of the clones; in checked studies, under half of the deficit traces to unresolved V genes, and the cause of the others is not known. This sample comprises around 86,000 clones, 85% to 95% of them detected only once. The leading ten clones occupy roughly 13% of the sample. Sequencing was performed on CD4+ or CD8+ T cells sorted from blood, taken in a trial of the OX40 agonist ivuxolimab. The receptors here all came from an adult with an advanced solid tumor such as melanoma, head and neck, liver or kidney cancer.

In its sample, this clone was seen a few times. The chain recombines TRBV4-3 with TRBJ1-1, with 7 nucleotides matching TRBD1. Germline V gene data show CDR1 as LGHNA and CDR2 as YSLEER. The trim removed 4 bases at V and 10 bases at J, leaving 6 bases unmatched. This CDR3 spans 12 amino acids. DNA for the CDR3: TGCGCCAGCAGCCCCGACAGGGTTGCAGCTTTCTTT. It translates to CASSPDRVAAFF.

In DNA, the CDR3 is TGTGCCAGCAGTTTATCGGGGTCGATCACAGATACGCAGTATTTT. It encodes CASSLSGSITDTQYF. The chain combines TRBV27 with TRBJ2-3; D gene ambiguous. This CDR3 spans 15 amino acids. The germline V gene encodes CDR1 MNHEY and CDR2 SMNVEV (reference sequence). The ends were cut back, 0 bases at V and 2 bases at J, with 9 bases in the middle.

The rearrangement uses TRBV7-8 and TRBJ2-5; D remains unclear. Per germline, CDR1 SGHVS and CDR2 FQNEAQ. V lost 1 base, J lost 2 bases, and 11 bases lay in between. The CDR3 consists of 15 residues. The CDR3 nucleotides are TGTGCCAGCAGCTTAGAGGTGGGGATACAAGAGACCCAGTACTTC. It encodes CASSLEVGIQETQYF.

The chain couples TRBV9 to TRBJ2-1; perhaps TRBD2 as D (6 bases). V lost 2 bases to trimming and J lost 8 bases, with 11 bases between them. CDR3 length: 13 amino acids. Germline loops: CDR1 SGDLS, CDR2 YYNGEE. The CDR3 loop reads CASSVGTGDEQFF. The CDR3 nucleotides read TGTGCCAGCAGCGTGGGGACGGGGGATGAGCAGTTCTTC.

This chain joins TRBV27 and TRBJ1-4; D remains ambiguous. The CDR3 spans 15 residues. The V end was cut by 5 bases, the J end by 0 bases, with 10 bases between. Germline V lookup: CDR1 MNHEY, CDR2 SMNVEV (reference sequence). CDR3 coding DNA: TGTGCCAGCAGTCCTCTTCCGGCAACTAATGAAAAACTGTTTTTT. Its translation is CASSPLPATNEKLFF.

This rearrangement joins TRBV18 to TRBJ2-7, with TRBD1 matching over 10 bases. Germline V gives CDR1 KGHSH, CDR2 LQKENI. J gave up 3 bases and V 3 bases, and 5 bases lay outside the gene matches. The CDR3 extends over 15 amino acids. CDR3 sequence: CASSPGTGVVYEQYF. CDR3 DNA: TGTGCCAGCTCACCCGGGACAGGGGTTGTCTACGAGCAGTACTTC.

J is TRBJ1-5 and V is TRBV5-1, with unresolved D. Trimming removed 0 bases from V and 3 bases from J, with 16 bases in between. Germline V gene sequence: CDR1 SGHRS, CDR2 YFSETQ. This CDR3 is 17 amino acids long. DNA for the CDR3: TGCGCCAGCAGCTTGGCCAGGAGAACAAAATACAATCAGCCCCAGCATTTT. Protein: CASSLARRTKYNQPQHF.

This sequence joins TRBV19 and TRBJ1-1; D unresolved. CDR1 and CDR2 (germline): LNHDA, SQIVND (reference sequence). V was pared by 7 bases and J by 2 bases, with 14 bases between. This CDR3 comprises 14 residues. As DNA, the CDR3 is TGTGCCAGTACCCAAGGCAGCCCTAACACTGAAGCTTTCTTT. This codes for CASTQGSPNTEAFF.

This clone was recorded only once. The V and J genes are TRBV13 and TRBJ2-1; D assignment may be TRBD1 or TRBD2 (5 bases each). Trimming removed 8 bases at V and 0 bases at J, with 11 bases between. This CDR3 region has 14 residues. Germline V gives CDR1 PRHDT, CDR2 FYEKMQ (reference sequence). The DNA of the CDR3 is TGTGCCAGCTGGGGCGGGCCCTCCTACAATGAGCAGTTCTTC. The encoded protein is CASWGGPSYNEQFF. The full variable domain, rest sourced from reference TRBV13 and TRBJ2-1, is AAGVIQSPRHLIKEKRETATLKCYPIPRHDTVYWYQQGPGQDPQFLISFYEKMQSDKGSIPDRFSAQQFSDYHSELNMSSLELGDSALYFCASWGGPSYNEQFFGPGTRLTVL.

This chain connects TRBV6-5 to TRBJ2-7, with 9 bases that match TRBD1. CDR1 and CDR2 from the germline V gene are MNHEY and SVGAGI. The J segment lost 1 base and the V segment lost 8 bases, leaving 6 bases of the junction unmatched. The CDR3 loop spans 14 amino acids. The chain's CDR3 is CASQKDRGSYEQYF. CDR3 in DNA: TGTGCCAGCCAAAAGGACAGGGGATCCTACGAGCAGTACTTC.

The CDR3 bases are TGTGCCAGCAGCCCGCACTCCACCGGGGAGCTGTTTTTT. Its translation: CASSPHSTGELFF. V is TRBV7-9 and J is TRBJ2-2; D unresolved. Deletions cut 5 bases from V and 4 bases from J, with 8 bases between. This CDR3 contains 13 residues. Germline-derived CDR1 and CDR2 are SEHNR and FQNEAQ (reference sequence).

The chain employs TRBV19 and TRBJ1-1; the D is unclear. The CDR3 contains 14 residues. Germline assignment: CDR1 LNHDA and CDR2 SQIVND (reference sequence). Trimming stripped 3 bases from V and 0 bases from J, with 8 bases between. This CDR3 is CASSIFGMNTEAFF. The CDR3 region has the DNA TGTGCCAGTAGTATTTTTGGGATGAACACTGAAGCTTTCTTT.

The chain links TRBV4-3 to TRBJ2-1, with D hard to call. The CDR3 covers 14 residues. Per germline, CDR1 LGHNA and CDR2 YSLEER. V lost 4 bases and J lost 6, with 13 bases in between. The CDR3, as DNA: TGCGCCAGCAGCCTGGCTGGGGTTGGCAATGAGCAGTTCTTC. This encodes CASSLAGVGNEQFF.

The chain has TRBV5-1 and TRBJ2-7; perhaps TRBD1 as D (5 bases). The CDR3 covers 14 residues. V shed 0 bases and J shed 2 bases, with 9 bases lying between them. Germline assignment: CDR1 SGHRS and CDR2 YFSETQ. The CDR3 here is CASSLGGSTYEQYF. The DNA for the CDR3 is TGCGCCAGCAGCTTGGGGGGCAGTACCTACGAGCAGTACTTC.

CDR3 in DNA: TGTGCCAGCAGCCCCCCGGGGTACACTGAAGCTTTCTTT. Translating it yields CASSPPGYTEAFF. The V and J genes are TRBV9 and TRBJ1-1; D is uncertain. The V gene's germline CDR1 is SGDLS and CDR2 YYNGEE. Trimming took 4 bases from V and 3 from J, leaving 10 bases between them. CDR3 length: 13 amino acids.

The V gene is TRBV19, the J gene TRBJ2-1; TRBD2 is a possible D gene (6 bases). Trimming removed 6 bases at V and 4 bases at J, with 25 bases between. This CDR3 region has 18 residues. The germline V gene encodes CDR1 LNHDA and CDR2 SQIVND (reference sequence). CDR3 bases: TGTGCCAGTAGCCAAGCCCCCTCGGGCGGGGCGATTTACAATGAGCAGTTCTTC. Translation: CASSQAPSGGAIYNEQFF.

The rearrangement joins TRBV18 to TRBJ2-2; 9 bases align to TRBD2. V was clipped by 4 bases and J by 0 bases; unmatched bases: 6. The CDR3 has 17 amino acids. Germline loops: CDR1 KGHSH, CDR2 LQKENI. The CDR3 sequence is CASSLTLAGANTGELFF. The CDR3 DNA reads TGTGCCAGCTCACTCACCTTAGCGGGAGCGAACACCGGGGAGCTGTTTTTT.

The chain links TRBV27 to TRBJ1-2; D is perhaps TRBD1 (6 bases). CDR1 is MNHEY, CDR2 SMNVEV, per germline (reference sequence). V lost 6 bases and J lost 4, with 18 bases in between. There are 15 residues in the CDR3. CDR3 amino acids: CASSPSSGGSYGYTF. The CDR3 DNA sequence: TGTGCCAGCAGCCCCTCCTCGGGGGGCAGCTATGGCTACACCTTC.

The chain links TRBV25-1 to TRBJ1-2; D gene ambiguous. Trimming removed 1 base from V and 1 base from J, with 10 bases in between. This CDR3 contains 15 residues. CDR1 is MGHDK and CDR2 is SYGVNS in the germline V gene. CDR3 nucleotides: TGTGCCAGCAGTGAATTAGTCGGACTTAACTATGGCTACACCTTC. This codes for CASSELVGLNYGYTF.

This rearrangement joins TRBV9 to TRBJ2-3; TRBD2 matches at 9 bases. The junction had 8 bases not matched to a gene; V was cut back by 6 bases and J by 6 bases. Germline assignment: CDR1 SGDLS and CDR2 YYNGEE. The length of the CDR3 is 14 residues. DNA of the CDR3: TGTGCCAGCAACGGCGGGGGGGCGTCTGATACGCAGTATTTT. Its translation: CASNGGGASDTQYF.

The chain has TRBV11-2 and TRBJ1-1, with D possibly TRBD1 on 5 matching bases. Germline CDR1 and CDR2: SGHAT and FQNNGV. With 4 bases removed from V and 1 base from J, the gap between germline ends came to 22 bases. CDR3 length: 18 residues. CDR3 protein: CASSSRPEGGVGNTEAFF. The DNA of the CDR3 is TGTGCCAGCAGCTCTCGACCTGAGGGAGGGGTTGGGAACACTGAAGCTTTCTTT. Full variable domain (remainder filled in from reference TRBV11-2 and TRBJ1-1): EAGVAQSPRYKIIEKRQSVAFWCNPISGHATLYWYQQILGQGPKLLIQFQNNGVVDDSQLPKDRFSAERLKGVDSTLKIQPAKLEDSAVYLCASSSRPEGGVGNTEAFFGQGTRLTVV.

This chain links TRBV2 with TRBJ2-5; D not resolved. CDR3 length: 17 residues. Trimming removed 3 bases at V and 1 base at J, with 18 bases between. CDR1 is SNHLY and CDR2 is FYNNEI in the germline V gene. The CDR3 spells CASSDFGPIHVQETQYF. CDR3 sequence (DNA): TGTGCCAGCAGTGATTTTGGACCGATACACGTCCAAGAGACCCAGTACTTC.